This is a list of T cell receptor beta chains from one sample in a study of blood T cell repertoires in COVID-19. Profiled with immunoSEQ multiplex PCR; TCRdb holds only in-frame clones, not every one. The sample has roughly 260,000 clones; 65% to 90% are singletons. The sequenced sample was peripheral blood. These receptor sequences come from a woman in her 70s with acute or convalescent COVID-19. Both conserved end residues are part of each CDR3. The D gene is left open where the match is weak. Clone size is shown for a subset of rows, as once, few, many or a class of expanded clone.

d_call j_call v_call clone_size cdr3_nt cdr3_aa
TRBD1 TRBJ1-5 TRBV7-2 . TGTGCCAGCAGCTTAGCCGGGACAGGGAACAATCAGCCCCAGCATTTT CASSLAGTGNNQPQHF
. TRBJ1-1 TRBV19 . TGTGCCAGTAGTATAGGCCGGGTGGGCAGGGGTTACACTGAAGCTTTCTTT CASSIGRVGRGYTEAFF
. TRBJ2-3 TRBV15 . TGTGCCACCAGCAGAGATCTAGTCACAGATACGCAGTATTTT CATSRDLVTDTQYF
TRBD1 TRBJ2-3 TRBV6-5 . TGTGCCAGCAGAACAGGGGAAGGTACGCAGTATTTT CASRTGEGTQYF
. TRBJ2-7 TRBV5-4 . TGTGCCAGCAGCTTGGCGGGGTTGGGCGAGCAGTACTTC CASSLAGLGEQYF
TRBD1 TRBJ2-7 TRBV4-2 few TGTGCCAGCAGCCAAGCAACAGGGGACTCCTACGAGCAGTACTTC CASSQATGDSYEQYF
TRBD1 TRBJ2-3 TRBV5-4 . TGTGCCAGCAGCAGGACAGGGGGCCGCACAGATACGCAGTATTTT CASSRTGGRTDTQYF
. TRBJ1-1 TRBV6-5 once TGTGCCAGCACCGACGCCGGGGGGGGCAACACTGAAGCTTTCTTT CASTDAGGGNTEAFF
TRBD2 TRBJ2-3 TRBV7-2 . TGTGCCAGCAGCTTAGTTTCCGGACTAGCGGGGGGGCCAGATACGCAGTATTTT CASSLVSGLAGGPDTQYF
. TRBJ2-3 TRBV5-1 . TGCGCCAGCAGCTTGGCCTCCGCAGATACGCAGTATTTT CASSLASADTQYF
TRBD1 TRBJ1-5 TRBV27 . TGTGCCAGCAGTTTATCACAGGGGAATCAGCCCCAGCATTTT CASSLSQGNQPQHF
TRBD1 TRBJ1-2 TRBV4-1 . TGCGCCAGCAGCCACCTCGACAGGGTAGATGGCTACACCTTC CASSHLDRVDGYTF
. TRBJ2-3 TRBV7-2 . TGTGCCAGCAGCTGGAGGGAAGGGTGGGAAAATACGCAGTATTTT CASSWREGWENTQYF
TRBD1 TRBJ1-1 TRBV7-9 . TGTGCCAGCAGCCAGGACGGACAGGGGGACACTGAAGCTTTCTTT CASSQDGQGDTEAFF
TRBD1 TRBJ1-4 TRBV5-1 . TGCGCCAGCAGCGGGACAGGGGGAGCGAATGAAAAACTGTTTTTT CASSGTGGANEKLFF
. TRBJ1-4 TRBV6-5 . TGTGCCAGTAGCACAGGGTTAGCTTGGGAAAAACTGTTTTTT CASSTGLAWEKLFF
. TRBJ1-5 TRBV5-1 few TGCGCCAGCAGCTTGGCCGGGTTAAGCAATCAGCCCCAGCATTTT CASSLAGLSNQPQHF
TRBD1 TRBJ2-7 TRBV6-6 . TGTGCCAGCAGTTACGGTCCGGGACAGGGGAACTACGAGCAGTACTTC CASSYGPGQGNYEQYF
. TRBJ1-1 TRBV4-2 . TGTGCCAGCAGCCAAGAATTCTCGTCAGGCCCGAAGACTGAAGCTTTCTTT CASSQEFSSGPKTEAFF
. TRBJ1-3 TRBV9 . TGTGCCAGCAGCCCCCGACAAGGCTCTGGAAACACCATATATTTT CASSPRQGSGNTIYF
TRBD1 TRBJ2-1 TRBV10-3 . TGTGCCATCAGGGGACAGGGCCGCTACAATGAGCAGTTCTTC CAIRGQGRYNEQFF
. TRBJ2-3 TRBV7-7 . TGTGCCAGCAGCTTAGGACAGCAGCCCACAGATACGCAGTATTTT CASSLGQQPTDTQYF
. TRBJ1-6 TRBV20-1 . TGCAGTGCCAGTAGGGGAACGAAATATAATTCACCCCTCCACTTT CSASRGTKYNSPLHF
. TRBJ1-1 TRBV12-3/TRBV12-4 . TGTGCCAGCAGTGAACAGGTGAACACTGAAGCTTTCTTT CASSEQVNTEAFF
TRBD1 TRBJ1-1 TRBV7-2 few TGTGCCAGCAGCTTATTTTACAGGGGGTATACTGAAGCTTTCTTT CASSLFYRGYTEAFF
TRBD1 TRBJ2-7 TRBV7-2 . TGTGCCAGCAGCATACAGGGGTACCACGAGCAGTACTTC CASSIQGYHEQYF
. TRBJ2-5 TRBV5-1 once TGCGCCAGCAGCTTAACAGAGCCCCAGCAAGAGACCCAGTACTTC CASSLTEPQQETQYF
. TRBJ2-1 TRBV11-2 . TGTGCCAGCAGCACTACAGGGCACAATGAGCAGTTCTTC CASSTTGHNEQFF
TRBD1 TRBJ1-2 TRBV29-1 . TGCAGCGCACATAGGGGACAGGGCTATGGCTACACCTTC CSAHRGQGYGYTF
. TRBJ2-5 TRBV5-1 . TGCGCCAGCAGCTTACAAGGGGGTTACCAAGAGACCCAGTACTTC CASSLQGGYQETQYF
. TRBJ1-1 TRBV29-1 . TGCAGCGTCACAGCCAGGGTGGACACTGAAGCTTTCTTT CSVTARVDTEAFF
. TRBJ1-2 TRBV5-4 . TGTGCCAGCAGCAGCCTCCAGGGGAACTATGGCTACACCTTC CASSSLQGNYGYTF
TRBD1 TRBJ1-3 TRBV18 . TGTGCCAGCTCAGCCGACAGGGCTGAAAACACCATATATTTT CASSADRAENTIYF
TRBD2 TRBJ2-7 TRBV7-7 . TGTGCCAGCAGCCGGGGGTCGGGGGGGACCTACGAGCAGTACTTC CASSRGSGGTYEQYF
. TRBJ2-3 TRBV6-6 . TGTGCCAGCAGTTACCCTGGCAGCACAGATACGCAGTATTTT CASSYPGSTDTQYF
. TRBJ2-5 TRBV9 . TGTGCCAGCAGCGTAGCAAGAGAAGAGACCCAGTACTTC CASSVAREETQYF
. TRBJ1-5 TRBV9 . TGTGCCAGCAGCGAGGGAGGTGGGGGGGCGGCTCAGCCCCAGCATTTT CASSEGGGGAAQPQHF
TRBD1 TRBJ1-1 TRBV23-1 . TGCGCCAGCAGGGACCGAGACAGGGCGAACACTGAAGCTTTCTTT CASRDRDRANTEAFF
. TRBJ2-7 TRBV12-3/TRBV12-4 . TGTGCCAGCAGTTTAGGGAGGTACGAGCAGTACTTC CASSLGRYEQYF
. TRBJ1-1 TRBV4-2 once TGTGCCAGCAGCGAGTGGGGGGGCCTCGGGGACACTGAAGCTTTCTTT CASSEWGGLGDTEAFF
. TRBJ1-2 TRBV27 . TGTGCCAGCAGTTGTTGGGAGAATACCTTC CASSCWENTF
. TRBJ1-1 TRBV7-2 . TGTGCCAGCAGCTTAGAATTGGCAGAAAATGAAGCTTTCTTT CASSLELAENEAFF
. TRBJ1-1 TRBV7-2 once TGTGCCAGCAGCTTTACAGGGTTGGCTTTCTTT CASSFTGLAFF
. TRBJ1-5 TRBV5-6 . TGTGCCAGCAGCTTGAAGGGGCCCGTGAATCAGCCCCAGCATTTT CASSLKGPVNQPQHF
TRBD1 TRBJ2-6 TRBV9 . TGTGCCAGCAGTTGGACAGGGAAGGCTGGGGCCAACGTCCTGACTTTC CASSWTGKAGANVLTF
. TRBJ1-1 TRBV28 . TGTGCCAGCAGTTTATTACTCGGCAGGGAAGCTTTCTTT CASSLLLGREAFF
TRBD1 TRBJ2-6 TRBV11-2 . TGTGCCAGCAGCCTGACAGGGCGCGGGGCCAACGTCCTGACTTTC CASSLTGRGANVLTF